These 8 T cell receptor beta chains came from one sample sequenced in a study of blood T cell repertoires in COVID-19. This table comes from immunoSEQ multiplex PCR, and its TCRdb copy is limited to in-frame clones, with some not included. The sample comprises approximately 240,000 clones, around 84% of which are singletons, and roughly 1.4% rests with the top ten. The sequenced sample consisted of peripheral blood. These receptors were obtained from a woman between 35 and 50 years old who had recovered from COVID-19.

This clone was counted a single time. This CDR3 is CASSPQGTDTQYF. Here the CDR3 DNA reads TGTGCCAGCAGTCCACAGGGGACAGATACGCAGTATTTT. The rearrangement uses TRBV12-3 or TRBV12-4 and TRBJ2-3, with TRBD1 matching over 7 bases. The CDR3 runs 13 residues. V dropped 5 bases and J dropped 3; count of bases not matched to a gene: 2.

The chain carries TRBV6-2 or TRBV6-3 and TRBJ2-1; the match to TRBD1 covers 9 bases. Looked up from germline, CDR1 is MNHEY and CDR2 is SVGEGT. J gave up 6 bases and V 5 bases, and 5 bases lay outside the gene matches. The CDR3 runs to 14 residues. In nucleotides, the CDR3 is TGTGCCAGCAGTGCACAGGGGGCTGGCAATGAGCAGTTCTTC. Residues: CASSAQGAGNEQFF.

The CDR3 DNA reads TGTGCCAGCTCACCACCTTCTAGCGGGGGAGGACAGTACTTC. As protein: CASSPPSSGGGQYF. V gene TRBV18 combines with J gene TRBJ2-7; 10 bases line up with TRBD2. This CDR3 has 14 amino acids. The ends lost 0 bases at V and 10 bases at J; junction bases unmatched: 6. Germline loops: CDR1 KGHSH, CDR2 LQKENI.

The J gene is TRBJ1-4, the V gene TRBV2, with 11 bases matching TRBD1. V lost 2 bases and J lost 6; bases outside the gene matches: 2. The CDR3 has 15 residues. Germline V gene data show CDR1 as SNHLY and CDR2 as FYNNEI. CDR3 bases: TGTGCCAGCAGTGAAATGGGACAGGGGGATGAAAAACTGTTTTTT. This translates into CASSEMGQGDEKLFF.

The chain links TRBV19 to TRBJ1-2; 8 nucleotides line up with TRBD1. The CDR3 has 14 amino acids. Germline trimming cut 6 bases from V and 8 bases from J; bases unmatched to any gene: 11. The germline CDR1 and CDR2 sequences are LNHDA and SQIVND (reference sequence). CDR3 residues: CASRTTGGLGGYTF. CDR3 coding DNA: TGTGCCAGTAGGACAACAGGGGGGTTAGGCGGCTACACCTTC.

The chain carries TRBV7-9 and TRBJ2-2, with 9 nucleotides matching TRBD2. This CDR3 contains 15 residues. Germline loops: CDR1 SEHNR, CDR2 FQNEAQ (reference sequence). The trim removed 5 bases at V and 4 bases at J, leaving 5 bases unmatched. This chain's CDR3 is CASSPGLASTGELFF. CDR3 DNA: TGTGCCAGCAGCCCTGGACTAGCGAGCACCGGGGAGCTGTTTTTT.

The chain links TRBV9 to TRBJ2-3; D is unresolved. The V end was cut by 4 bases, the J end by 0 bases, with 9 bases between. Germline V gene sequence: CDR1 SGDLS, CDR2 YYNGEE. This CDR3 region has 14 residues. As DNA, the CDR3 is TGTGCCAGCAGCTTGGCCCCTAGCACAGATACGCAGTATTTT. As protein: CASSLAPSTDTQYF.

The chain recombines TRBV5-1 with TRBJ2-1; 7 nucleotides line up with TRBD1. This CDR3 contains 14 residues. V shed 5 bases, J shed 1 base, and the junction held 3 bases outside the gene matches. Germline CDR1 reads SGHRS; CDR2 reads YFSETQ. The CDR3 bases are TGCGCCAGCAGTTCGACAGGGTCCTACAATGAGCAGTTCTTC. Encoded protein: CASSSTGSYNEQFF.